The source of this T cell receptor beta chain is a study of blood T cell repertoires in COVID-19. The protocol was immunoSEQ multiplex PCR, while the TCRdb copy is restricted to in-frame clones and leaves out a portion. The repertoire holds 200,000 to 250,000 clones, with roughly 85% as singletons. Germline lookup yields CDR1 KGHDR and CDR2 SFDVKD. Trimming took 3 bases from V and 0 from J, leaving 14 bases between them. This CDR3 region has 17 residues. The J gene is TRBJ2-1, the V gene TRBV24-1; TRBD1 is a possible D gene (6 bases). Sequenced sample: peripheral blood. This TCR came from a man aged 35 to 55 with acute or convalescent COVID-19. The CDR3 DNA sequence: TGTGCCACCAGTGATCCAACAGGGTTAGGCTCCTACAATGAGCAGTTCTTC. Translating it yields CATSDPTGLGSYNEQFF.